Given below is one TCR beta chain in context. Its specificity is not known. These data come from a study of T cell responses to AZD1222 COVID-19 vaccine. Germline V CDR1 and CDR2: SGHDT, YYEEEE. This CDR3 region has 15 residues. Trimming shortened V by 2 bases and J by 1 base, and 11 bases separated the two germline ends. Points from the study as a whole: Spike regions recognized by vaccine-associated CD4 TCRs spanned the protein, led by 160-218 and 743-854. Of spike-specific TCRs, nearly half reportedly target regions left unmutated in variants.

Produced via immunoSEQ multiplex PCR; TCRdb's table is partial and in-frame only. Here the sample spans about 100,000 clones, roughly 91% being singletons. V is TRBV5-6 and J is TRBJ2-3; the D is unclear. The TCR originated in an adult in good health. The sequences come from peripheral blood, collected on day 0 of AZD1222 vaccination. The CDR3 region is CASSFYPSGTDTQYF. The CDR3 DNA sequence: TGTGCCAGCAGCTTCTATCCCAGCGGCACAGATACGCAGTATTTT.